One sample yielded the 2 T cell receptor beta chains listed below, sequenced in a study of T cell changes during pregnancy in multiple sclerosis. Produced via immunoSEQ multiplex PCR; TCRdb's table is partial and in-frame only. The data contain around 88,000 clones, 90% to 95% of them singletons. Sequenced here: peripheral blood, sampled after pregnancy. The receptor set was obtained from a female donor in good health, enrolled as a control in a pregnancy study.

This chain links TRBV7-2 with TRBJ2-1; 11 nucleotides align to TRBD2. The CDR3 sequence is 15 residues long. Germline CDR1 is SGHTA and CDR2 is FQGNSA. The junction had 2 bases not matched to a gene; V was cut back by 1 base and J by 6 bases. The CDR3 region is CASSLGLAGPNEQFF. CDR3 nucleotide sequence: TGTGCCAGCAGCTTAGGACTAGCGGGACCCAATGAGCAGTTCTTC.

The genes are TRBV4-1 and TRBJ2-7, with 9 bases that match TRBD2. V lost 1 base, J lost 1 base, and 2 bases stayed unmatched. This CDR3 comprises 15 residues. Germline-derived CDR1 and CDR2 are MGHRA and YSYEKL. The CDR3 nucleotides are TGCGCCAGCAGCCAAGTTCTAGCGGGATCCTACGAGCAGTACTTC. This codes for CASSQVLAGSYEQYF.